This T cell receptor beta chain derives from a study of lymphopenia after photon versus proton radiotherapy (dated by TCRdb to between 2017 and 2020). About the study as a whole: Photon and proton radiation therapy were compared by the study for their immunological effects in patients with gastrointestinal tumors who developed high-grade lymphopenia. The cohort included roughly 20 patients with gastrointestinal tumors who developed lymphopenia after receiving either photon or proton therapy. The goal of the study was to describe how the two radiation modalities differ in their effects on the immune system.

In regard to this clone: What this receptor recognizes is not known. No base quality information exists; no much larger clone differs at one position.

Libraries were prepared through the immunoSEQ multiplex PCR assay. T cell repertoires were profiled by deep sequencing of rearranged TCR beta loci, alongside multiparametric flow cytometry. Sourced from immuneACCESS, this table was stored by TCRdb with only in-frame sequences that have V and J called. A share of the clones is absent; for the studies checked, an unresolved V gene accounts for under half, and the remainder has no known explanation. The sample data list 68,000 or so clones, and just over 90% of these were observed just once. 2.5% to 3% of the sample is in the top ten clones. V is pared back by 6 bases and J by 2 bases, with 17 bases lying between the germline termini. From its cysteine to its phenylalanine, the CDR3 spans 15 amino acids. Just the 45-base CDR3 DNA is kept, in frame starting at base 1. CDR1 LGHNA and CDR2 YNFKEQ were looked up in the germline V gene. The investigation overall reported the following: After the lymphocyte count nadir, repertoires from photon-treated patients showed oligoclonal expansion, particularly of CD8+ Temra cells, and this expansion drove the decline in diversity. Proton-treated patients stayed relatively stable during treatment, while photon-treated patients lost naive T cells and TCR diversity and gained effector/memory populations. Across the cohort, a larger post-nadir drop in TCR diversity was inversely correlated with overall survival time among patients who died. The authors looked at the survival association only in patients who died, and they framed better survival with proton therapy as a possibility rather than a demonstrated result.

This receptor chain uses TRBV4-2 and TRBJ2-7; a tentative D match to TRBD1 spans 6 bases. The sequencing used peripheral blood, collected from a patient treated with photon-based radiotherapy. The TCR originated in a woman in her sixties or seventies with pancreatic cancer. The DNA sequence is TGTGCCAGCAGTCTTACAGGGACAAATGCCTACGAGCAGTACTTC. The translation is CASSLTGTNAYEQYF.